This T cell receptor beta chain is drawn from a study of blood T cell repertoires in COVID-19. Study overall: Acute and convalescent COVID-19 specimens originated in the United States, Italy and Spain. From T cells, B-cell-depleted T cells, or PBMCs came the material, which was cDNA or gDNA.

This clone was counted once. V lost 4 bases and J lost 4; bases outside the gene matches: 16. Germline V gene data show CDR1 as KGHDR and CDR2 as SFDVKD. The CDR3 covers 19 residues. Original processing methods: Cell counts per sample came from amplifying reference gene primers. The data were produced by immunoSEQ multiplex PCR, yet TCRdb's version contains in-frame clones alone and is incomplete. The DNA was the basis for D and trimming; V, J and clone size are from that table. In the table there are 380,000 or so clones, 88% of which are singletons. In assigning cohorts, the study relied on participant-reported clinical history.

The TCR originated in a woman aged 25 to 45 with acute COVID-19. This chain links TRBV24-1 with TRBJ1-3; 9 nucleotides agree with TRBD1. Sequenced input: PBMCs or T cells enriched from blood (not recorded which). Here the CDR3 reads CATSDPGTGSALVGNTIYF. The CDR3 bases are TGTGCCACCAGTGACCCCGGGACAGGGAGTGCTCTCGTGGGAAACACCATATATTTT.